This TCR beta chain is from a study of blood T cell repertoires in COVID-19 (dated by TCRdb to 2019 to 2021). Notes on the research overall: Samples from collaborators originated in the United States, Italy and Spain and spanned both the acute and convalescent phases of COVID-19. The prospective study material was composed of cDNA or gDNA derived from T cells, B-cell-depleted T cells, or PBMCs. Subjects who had been exposed to COVID-19, were actively infected with it, or had recovered from it provided the deeply sampled blood TCRbeta repertoires that made up the dataset. The repertoires were released in a freely available public database intended as a resource for research on the immune response to SARS-CoV-2. Samples were obtained from the ongoing ImmuneRACE study (first 160 participants) and from 1,200 or so subjects provided by 6 global collaborators. Nearly every sample came with metadata listing a de-identified subject ID, COVID-19 status, age in years and sex. Where available, HLA class I and class II types were obtained from metadata supplied by the sample provider rather than from assay-based typing.

Sequences ENHRY (CDR1) and SYGVKD (CDR2) are obtained from the germline V gene. At the junction V is shortened by 3 bases and J by 4 bases; bases outside the gene matches: 13. From cysteine to phenylalanine, the CDR3 is 18 amino acids long. Just CDR3 DNA is preserved here, 54 bases in frame from base 1. Summary of the overall study and its limitations: Clinical and demographic metadata were provided uncurated, with the amount varying by source and participant.

Collaborating institutions collected whole blood in K2EDTA tubes following their own protocols. For TCRbeta analysis, collaborator samples were shipped as frozen whole blood, as isolated PBMCs, or as DNA extracted from either sample type. About this clone: What this receptor recognizes is not known. No base quality information exists; no much larger clone differs at one position.

TCRbeta CDR3 regions were amplified from genomic DNA using the immunoSEQ Assay, a bias-controlled multiplex PCR. From the authors' description of their analysis: The number of nucleated cells in each sample was estimated from the amplification of reference gene primers within the assay. To quantify the absolute abundance of each unique TCRbeta CDR3 rearrangement, sequence reads were collapsed and filtered. For each sample, productive Simpson clonality was calculated by taking the square root of Simpson's diversity index across productive rearrangements. TCRdb retrieved this table from immuneACCESS and kept in-frame rearrangements only. Not all clones are present; in checked studies, unresolved V genes account for under half, and no reason is known for the remainder. From that table come the V and J calls and clone size; the DNA was used to work out D and trimming. This sample holds about 110,000 clones; about 83% were observed only once. Less than 5% of the sample is taken by the ten largest.

The V gene is TRBV10-3 and the J gene is TRBJ1-5; 9 bases in between match TRBD1. Sequencing was performed on peripheral blood. The origin of this receptor is a woman in her 70s with acute or convalescent COVID-19. The DNA sequence is given as TGTGCCATCAGTGATCCGGACAGGGGAAGGTATGGGAATCAGCCCCAGCATTTT. It codes for CAISDPDRGRYGNQPQHF.